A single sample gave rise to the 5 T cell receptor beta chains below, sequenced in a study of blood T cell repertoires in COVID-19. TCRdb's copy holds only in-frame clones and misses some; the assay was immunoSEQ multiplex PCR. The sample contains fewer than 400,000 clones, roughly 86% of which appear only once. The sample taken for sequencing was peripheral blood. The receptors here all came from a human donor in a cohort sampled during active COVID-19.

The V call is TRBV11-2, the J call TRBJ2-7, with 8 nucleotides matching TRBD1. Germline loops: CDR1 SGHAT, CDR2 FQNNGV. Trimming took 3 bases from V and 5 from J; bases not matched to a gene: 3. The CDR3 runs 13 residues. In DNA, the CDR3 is TGTGCCAGCAGCTTCGGACAGGGCGACGAGCAGTACTTC. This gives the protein CASSFGQGDEQYF.

In DNA form, the CDR3 reads TGTGCCATCAGTGGAGGGGGATCAGATACGCAGTATTTT. It encodes CAISGGGSDTQYF. This chain connects TRBV10-3 to TRBJ2-3; TRBD1 might be the D (6 bases). CDR1 and CDR2 (germline): ENHRY, SYGVKD. This CDR3 has 13 amino acids. V was clipped by 4 bases and J by 4 bases, with 9 bases between them.

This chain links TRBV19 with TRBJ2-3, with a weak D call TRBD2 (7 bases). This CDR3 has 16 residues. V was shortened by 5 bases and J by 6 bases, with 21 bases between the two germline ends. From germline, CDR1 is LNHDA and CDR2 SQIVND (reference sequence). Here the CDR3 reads CASSPLRGPRGDTQYF. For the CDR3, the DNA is TGTGCCAGTAGTCCTCTGCGGGGGCCCCGGGGGGATACGCAGTATTTT.

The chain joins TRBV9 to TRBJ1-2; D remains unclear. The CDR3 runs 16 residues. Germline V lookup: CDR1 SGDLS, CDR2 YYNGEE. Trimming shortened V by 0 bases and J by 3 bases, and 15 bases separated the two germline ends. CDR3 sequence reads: CASSVDVGAGYYGYTF. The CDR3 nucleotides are TGTGCCAGCAGCGTAGATGTGGGCGCGGGGTACTATGGCTACACCTTC.

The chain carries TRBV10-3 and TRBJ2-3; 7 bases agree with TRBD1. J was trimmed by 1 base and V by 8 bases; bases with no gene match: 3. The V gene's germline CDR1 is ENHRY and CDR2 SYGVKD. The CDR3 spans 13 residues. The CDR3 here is CAIGQARTDTQYF. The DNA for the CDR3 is TGTGCCATCGGACAGGCCCGCACAGATACGCAGTATTTT.